These 14 T cell receptor beta chains share one sample of origin, sequenced in a study of CD4 T cells in relation to SARS-CoV-2 and coronaviruses. Profiling relied on immunoSEQ multiplex PCR, and the TCRdb table lists in-frame clones only, not all of them. The profile shows about 68,000 clones, approximately 95% of them singletons. Before the COVID-19 pandemic, during about 2011-2019, CD4+ T cells were taken from unexposed donors. Sequencing was performed on naive CD4+ T cells from PBMCs. Stated subset: naive CD4+ T cells isolated by negative enrichment. The receptors derive from a human donor in good health.

This clone was picked up one time. This chain uses TRBV7-2 with TRBJ2-3, with no clear D. CDR3 length: 14 residues. CDR1 and CDR2 from the germline V gene are SGHTA and FQGNSA. V was trimmed by 6 bases and J by 0 bases, leaving 10 bases between them. CDR3 amino acids: CASRAAFSTDTQYF. CDR3 sequence (DNA): TGTGCCAGCAGGGCTGCTTTCAGCACAGATACGCAGTATTTT.

This chain links TRBV18 with TRBJ2-3; D is ambiguous. The length of the CDR3 is 13 residues. Germline V lookup: CDR1 KGHSH, CDR2 LQKENI. Trimming stripped 5 bases from V and 7 bases from J, with 13 bases between. This CDR3 is CASSKVALNTQYF. The CDR3 DNA follows: TGTGCCAGCTCAAAGGTAGCCTTAAATACGCAGTATTTT. Full variable domain (rest looked up from reference TRBV18 and TRBJ2-3): NAGVMQNPRHLVRRRGQEARLRCSPMKGHSHVYWYRQLPEEGLKFMVYLQKENIIDESGMPKERFSAEFPKEGPSILRIQQVVRGDSAAYFCASSKVALNTQYFGPGTRLTVL.

The V and J genes are TRBV7-2 and TRBJ2-7, with a weak D call TRBD1 (5 bases). Germline V gives CDR1 SGHTA, CDR2 FQGNSA. Trimming removed 2 bases from V and 3 bases from J, with 20 bases in between. This CDR3 spans 17 amino acids. CDR3 protein: CASSLNRPRRANYEQYF. The CDR3 DNA sequence: TGTGCCAGCAGCTTAAATAGGCCCCGCAGGGCCAACTACGAGCAGTACTTC.

This CDR3 is CASSNGVRTGGGYGYTF. CDR3 bases: TGTGCCAGCAGCAACGGGGTAAGGACAGGGGGAGGCTATGGCTACACCTTC. The chain carries TRBV21-1 and TRBJ1-2; the table gives TRBD1 as D, unverified against the DNA. TRBV21-1 is a pseudogene. The CDR3 runs 17 residues.

The chain is built from TRBV6-5 and TRBJ1-2; the D is unclear. V lost 8 bases, J lost 1 base, and 14 bases lay in between. CDR1 is MNHEY and CDR2 is SVGAGI in the germline V gene. The CDR3 consists of 14 residues. The CDR3 bases are TGTGCCAGCGGTCGGAGGGCCCTTAACTATGGCTACACCTTC. This sequence encodes CASGRRALNYGYTF.

The J gene is TRBJ2-7, the V gene TRBV24-1; tentatively, D is TRBD1 (5 bases). The CDR3 consists of 15 residues. CDR1 and CDR2 (germline): KGHDR, SFDVKD. With 3 bases removed from V and 3 bases from J, the gap between germline ends came to 14 bases. CDR3 sequence (DNA): TGTGCCACCAGTGATGGGGCAGGTTCCCTCTACGAGCAGTACTTC. Encoded protein: CATSDGAGSLYEQYF.

This chain uses TRBV7-3 with TRBJ2-3, with D hard to call. With 2 bases removed from V and 4 bases from J, the gap between germline ends came to 1 base. Germline loops: CDR1 SGHTA, CDR2 FQGTGA. CDR3 length equals 11 residues. CDR3 amino acids: CASSLADTQYF. The CDR3 nucleotides are TGTGCCAGCAGCTTAGCAGATACGCAGTATTTT. The full variable domain, in which reference TRBV7-3 and TRBJ2-3 provide the parts outside the CDR3, is GAGVSQTPSNKVTEKGKYVELRCDPISGHTALYWYRQSLGQGPEFLIYFQGTGAADDSGLPNDRFFAVRPEGSVSTLKIQRTERGDSAVYLCASSLADTQYFGPGTRLTVL.

The chain is built from TRBV5-4 and TRBJ1-2, with TRBD1 as a possible D gene (5 bases). CDR1 is SGHNT, CDR2 YYREEE, per germline (reference sequence). There are 15 residues in the CDR3. V was trimmed by 2 bases and J by 2 bases, leaving 13 bases between them. The CDR3 bases are TGTGCCAGCAGCTTTTATGGGGGAGGAAACTATGGCTACACCTTC. Its protein product is CASSFYGGGNYGYTF. The full variable domain, in which reference TRBV5-4 and TRBJ1-2 provide the parts outside the CDR3, is ETGVTQSPTHLIKTRGQQVTLRCSSQSGHNTVSWYQQALGQGPQFIFQYYREEENGRGNFPPRFSGLQFPNYSSELNVNALELDDSALYLCASSFYGGGNYGYTFGSGTRLTVV.

The rearrangement uses TRBV3-1 (or the pseudogene TRBV3-2) and TRBJ1-6, with D uncertain. Germline-derived CDR1 and CDR2 are LGHDT and YNNKEL (reference sequence). V lost 0 bases and J 11 bases, leaving 8 bases between the germline ends. The CDR3 has 13 residues. The CDR3 is CASSQEWGTPLHF. CDR3 in DNA: TGTGCCAGCAGCCAAGAATGGGGTACACCCCTCCACTTT.

This clone was picked up one time. The gene calls are TRBV19 and TRBJ2-5, with D perhaps matching TRBD1 (5 bases). CDR1 and CDR2 (germline): LNHDA, SQIVND (reference sequence). The CDR3 has 14 residues. V lost 5 bases and J lost 1, with 11 bases in between. CDR3 loop: CASSVTGAQETQYF. The DNA for the CDR3 is TGTGCCAGTAGTGTAACAGGAGCCCAAGAGACCCAGTACTTC.

This sequence joins TRBV2 and TRBJ1-4; weak D call: TRBD1 (5 bases). With 6 bases removed from V and 0 bases from J, the gap between germline ends came to 8 bases. The CDR3 sequence is 14 residues long. Looked up from germline, CDR1 is SNHLY and CDR2 is FYNNEI. The CDR3 is CASRGRATNEKLFF. As DNA, the CDR3 is TGTGCCAGCAGGGGACGGGCAACTAATGAAAAACTGTTTTTT.

This chain links TRBV18 with TRBJ1-5, with unresolved D. The CDR3 length is 13 residues. The V gene's germline CDR1 is KGHSH and CDR2 LQKENI. Trimming cost V 3 bases and J 2 bases, with 5 bases left between them. CDR3 region: CASSPEGNQPQHF. The CDR3 DNA reads TGTGCCAGCTCACCGGAGGGCAATCAGCCCCAGCATTTT. Full variable domain (outside the CDR3, taken from reference TRBV18 and TRBJ1-5): NAGVMQNPRHLVRRRGQEARLRCSPMKGHSHVYWYRQLPEEGLKFMVYLQKENIIDESGMPKERFSAEFPKEGPSILRIQQVVRGDSAAYFCASSPEGNQPQHFGDGTRLSIL.

The V call is TRBV28, the J call TRBJ2-7, with 8 bases that match TRBD1. Trimming at V came to 7 bases and at J to 4 bases, leaving 9 bases not matched to a gene. Germline V lookup: CDR1 MDHEN, CDR2 SYDVKM. The CDR3 length is 14 residues. This chain's CDR3 is CASTPPGGMYEQYF. The CDR3 DNA is TGTGCCAGCACCCCTCCAGGGGGCATGTACGAGCAGTACTTC.

The chain combines TRBV5-1 with TRBJ2-7; 11 bases line up with TRBD2. The CDR3 has 14 residues. Losses at the gene ends were 0 bases for V and 7 bases for J; bases not matched to a gene: 3. CDR1 SGHRS and CDR2 YFSETQ come from the germline V gene. The CDR3 region is CASSLELAGEEQYF. DNA of the CDR3: TGCGCCAGCAGCTTGGAACTAGCGGGAGAAGAGCAGTACTTC.